This T cell receptor (beta chain) was recorded in a study of cytomegalovirus exposure and HLA in healthy donors. Study outcomes and limitations: One later analysis reportedly identified an Asian-associated ancestry cluster that showed fewer N-insertions than the approximately 700-donor mean. Diagnosis of cytomegalovirus status made by the classifier reportedly showed high specificity and sensitivity.

In the PCR, 60 Vbeta and 13 Jbeta primers were used. Sequencing used immunoSEQ multiplex PCR; TCRdb keeps in-frame clones, though not all of them. Here the sample spans hundreds of thousands of clones, more than 75% being singletons. There are 14 residues in the CDR3. V trimming: 3 bases; J trimming: 9 bases; junction bases outside the gene matches: 7. Germline-derived CDR1 and CDR2 are SGHTA and FQGTGA. In regard to this clone: The antigen remains undetermined.

The sequenced sample consisted of PBMCs. The rearrangement uses TRBV7-3 and TRBJ2-1; 8 nucleotides align to TRBD2. This receptor was identified in a man in his forties or fifties in good health and CMV-seropositive. The CDR3 DNA is TGTGCCAGCAGCTTGAAGCGGGAGTTTGGTGAGCAGTTCTTC. Translated, it gives CASSLKREFGEQFF.